Sequencing of this TCR beta chain was carried out in a study of spatial heterogeneity in lung cancer. TCRdb analysed the 5' RACE reads with MiXCR anew, one entry per CDR3 protein. The table includes tens of thousands of distinct CDR3 sequences, approximately 20% detected once. Time point described: sample taken at primary tumor resection. Tumor, nontumor lung or frozen PBMC supplied whole RNA, sequenced without sorting. This clonotype was recorded a few times. Trimming took 3 bases from V and 2 from J; bases not matched to a gene: 9. The CDR3 runs 16 residues. CDR1 LGHNA and CDR2 YNFKEQ come from the germline V gene.

The clonotype originates from a male donor with early-stage non-small cell lung cancer. The V gene is TRBV4-2, the J gene TRBJ1-1; 7 bases are a match to TRBD1. The starting material was PBMCs, obtained at surgery. The DNA for the CDR3 is TGTGCCAGCAGCCAGGATACAGGGGCCATAAACACTGAAGCTTTCTTT. Translating it yields CASSQDTGAINTEAFF.